This T cell receptor (beta chain) was captured by sequencing in a study of T cell repertoires in cytomegalovirus infection. Overall study: Public TCR beta signatures marked donors with CMV infection and the matching HLA.

From the reads, TCRdb called clonotypes with MiXCR, one entry per CDR3 protein. In the table there are some 220,000 distinct CDR3 sequences, about 5.9% of which are singletons. Study observations and caveats: Across the ex vivo response, the dominant clonotypes were HLA-C-restricted CMV-specific TCR beta clonotypes. Carriage of CMV together with the relevant HLA was identifiable through cumulative public TCR beta family frequency.

About this clonotype: Its antigen is not identified.

This clonotype was obtained from a human donor in good health (CMV status not recorded). Some clones in this sample may be carry-over from other donors' samples. Material for sequencing was PBMCs.

Here the CDR3 reads CSAAYNSNQPQHF. As DNA, the CDR3 is TGCAGCGCTGCTTATAATAGCAATCAGCCCCAGCATTTT. The chain has TRBV29-1 and TRBJ1-5; D not resolved. The CDR3 consists of 13 residues. V lost 7 bases and J 0 bases, leaving 10 bases between the germline ends. Germline CDR1 is SQVTM and CDR2 is ANQGSEA.